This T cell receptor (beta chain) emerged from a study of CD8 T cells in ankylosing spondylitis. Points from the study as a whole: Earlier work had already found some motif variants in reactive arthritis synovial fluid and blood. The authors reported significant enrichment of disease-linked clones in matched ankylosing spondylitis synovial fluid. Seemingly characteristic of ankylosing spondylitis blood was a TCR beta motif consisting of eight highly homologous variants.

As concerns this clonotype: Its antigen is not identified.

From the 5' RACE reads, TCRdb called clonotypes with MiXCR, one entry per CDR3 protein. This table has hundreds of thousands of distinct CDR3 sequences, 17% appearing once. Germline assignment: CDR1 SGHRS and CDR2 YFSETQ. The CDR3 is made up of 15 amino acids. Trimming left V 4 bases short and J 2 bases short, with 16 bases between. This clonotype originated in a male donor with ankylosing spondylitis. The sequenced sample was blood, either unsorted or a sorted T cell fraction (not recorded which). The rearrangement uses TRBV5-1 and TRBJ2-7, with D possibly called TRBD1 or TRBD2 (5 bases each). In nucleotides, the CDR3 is TGCGCCAGCAGCGCGCTCGGGACGGCAGCCTACGAGCAGTACTTC. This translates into CASSALGTAAYEQYF.